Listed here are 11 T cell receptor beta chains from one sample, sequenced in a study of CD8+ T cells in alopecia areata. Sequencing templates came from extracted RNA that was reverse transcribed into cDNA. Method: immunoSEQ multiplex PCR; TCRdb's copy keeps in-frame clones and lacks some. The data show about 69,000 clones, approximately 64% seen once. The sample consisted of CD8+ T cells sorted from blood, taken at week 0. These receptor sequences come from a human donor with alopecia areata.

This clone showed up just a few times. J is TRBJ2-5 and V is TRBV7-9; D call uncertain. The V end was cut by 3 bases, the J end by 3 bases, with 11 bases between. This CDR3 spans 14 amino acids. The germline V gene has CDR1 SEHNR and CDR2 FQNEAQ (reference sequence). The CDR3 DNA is TGTGCCAGCAGCTTGACTGACCGTGAAGAGACCCAGTACTTC. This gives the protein CASSLTDREETQYF.

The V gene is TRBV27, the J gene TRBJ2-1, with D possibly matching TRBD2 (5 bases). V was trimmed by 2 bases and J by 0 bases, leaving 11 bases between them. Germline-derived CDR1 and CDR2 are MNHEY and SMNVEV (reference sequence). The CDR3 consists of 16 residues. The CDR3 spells CASSLDWTGSYNEQFF. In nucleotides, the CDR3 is TGTGCCAGCAGTTTAGATTGGACTGGCTCCTACAATGAGCAGTTCTTC.

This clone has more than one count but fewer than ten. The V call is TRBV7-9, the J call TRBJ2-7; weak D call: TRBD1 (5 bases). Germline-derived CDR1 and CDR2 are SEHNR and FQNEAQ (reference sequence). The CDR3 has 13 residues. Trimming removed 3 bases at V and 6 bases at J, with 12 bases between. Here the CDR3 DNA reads TGTGCCAGCAGCTTTGGGGCCGTCGGCGAGCAGTACTTC. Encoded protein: CASSFGAVGEQYF.

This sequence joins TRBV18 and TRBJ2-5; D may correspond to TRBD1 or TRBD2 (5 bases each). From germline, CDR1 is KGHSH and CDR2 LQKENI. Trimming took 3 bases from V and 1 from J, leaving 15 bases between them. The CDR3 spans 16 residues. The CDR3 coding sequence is TGTGCCAGCTCACCGGGGGAGATACAGGTCCAAGAGACCCAGTACTTC. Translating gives CASSPGEIQVQETQYF.

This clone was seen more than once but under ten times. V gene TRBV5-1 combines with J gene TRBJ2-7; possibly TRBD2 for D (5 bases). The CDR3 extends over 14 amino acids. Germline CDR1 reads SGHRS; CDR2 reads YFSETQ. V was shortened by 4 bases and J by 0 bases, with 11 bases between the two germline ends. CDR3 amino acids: CASSQTRVSYEQYF. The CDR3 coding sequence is TGCGCCAGCAGCCAAACTAGAGTCTCCTACGAGCAGTACTTC.

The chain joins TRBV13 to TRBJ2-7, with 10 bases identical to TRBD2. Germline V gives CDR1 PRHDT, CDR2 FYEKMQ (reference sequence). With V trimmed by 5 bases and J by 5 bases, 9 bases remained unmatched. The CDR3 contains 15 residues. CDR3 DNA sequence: TGTGCCAGCAGCAGCAAGCGGGGGGGCAGGCACGAGCAGTACTTC. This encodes CASSSKRGGRHEQYF. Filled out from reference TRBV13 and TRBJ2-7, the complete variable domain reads AAGVIQSPRHLIKEKRETATLKCYPIPRHDTVYWYQQGPGQDPQFLISFYEKMQSDKGSIPDRFSAQQFSDYHSELNMSSLELGDSALYFCASSSKRGGRHEQYFGPGTRLTVT.

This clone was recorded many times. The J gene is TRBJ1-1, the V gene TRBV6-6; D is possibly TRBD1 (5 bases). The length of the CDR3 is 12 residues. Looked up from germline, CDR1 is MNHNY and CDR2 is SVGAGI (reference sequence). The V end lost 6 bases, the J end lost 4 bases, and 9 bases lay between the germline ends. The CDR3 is CASRVGGTEAFF. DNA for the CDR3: TGTGCCAGCAGGGTCGGGGGCACTGAAGCTTTCTTT.

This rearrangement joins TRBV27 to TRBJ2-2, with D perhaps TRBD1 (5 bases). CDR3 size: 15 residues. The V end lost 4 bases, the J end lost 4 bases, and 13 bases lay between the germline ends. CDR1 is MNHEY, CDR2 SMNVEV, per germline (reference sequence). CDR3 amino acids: CASSSYAGCTGELFF. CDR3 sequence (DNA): TGTGCCAGCAGTTCGTACGCAGGGTGCACCGGGGAGCTGTTTTTT.

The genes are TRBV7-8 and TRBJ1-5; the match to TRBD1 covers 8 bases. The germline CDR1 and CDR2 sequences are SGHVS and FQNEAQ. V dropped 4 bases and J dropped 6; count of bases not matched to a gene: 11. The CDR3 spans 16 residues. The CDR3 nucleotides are TGTGCCAGCAGCTCTACGAACCAGGGGGCATTTCAGCCCCAGCATTTT. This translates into CASSSTNQGAFQPQHF.

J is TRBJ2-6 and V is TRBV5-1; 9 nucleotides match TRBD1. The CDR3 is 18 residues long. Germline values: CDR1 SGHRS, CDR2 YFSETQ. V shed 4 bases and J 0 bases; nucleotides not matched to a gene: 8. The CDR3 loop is CASSLSRQGGSGANVLTF. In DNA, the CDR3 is TGCGCCAGCAGCCTCTCGCGACAGGGGGGCTCTGGGGCCAACGTCCTGACTTTC.

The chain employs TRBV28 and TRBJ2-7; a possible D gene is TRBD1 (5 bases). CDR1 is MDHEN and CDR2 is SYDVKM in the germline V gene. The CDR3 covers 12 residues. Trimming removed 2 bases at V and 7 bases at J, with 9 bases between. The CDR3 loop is CASSLQGWEQYF. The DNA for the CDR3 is TGTGCCAGCAGTTTACAGGGTTGGGAGCAGTACTTC.